The source of this T cell receptor (beta chain) is a study of Graves' ophthalmopathy and Graves' hyperthyroidism. Study in general: Upon initial diagnosis and before any treatment, peripheral blood was collected. Study results and caveats: Most thyroid clonotypes with frequency above 0.001 were detected in blood too. Sensitivity of about 90% and specificity of about 81% were achieved when a 13-signature model separated ophthalmopathy from stable hyperthyroidism.

As the template, RNA transcripts were used to amplify TCR beta CDR3 regions. Following a first-round RT-PCR that used HTBI primers, a second-round multiplex PCR was carried out. One entry per CDR3 protein results from TCRdb running MiXCR on the multiplex PCR reads. The sample has around 670,000 distinct CDR3 sequences, 35% to 50% seen once. V lost 3 bases and J lost 5, with 9 bases in between. CDR1 SGDLS and CDR2 YYNGEE come from the germline V gene. The CDR3 sequence is 14 residues long. This clonotype was seen many times. Its antigen is not identified. This TCR was sampled from an adult man with Graves' ophthalmopathy. The rearrangement joins TRBV9 to TRBJ1-6, with D unresolved. The sequenced sample was peripheral blood. The CDR3: CASSANRDNSPLHF. As DNA, the CDR3 is TGTGCCAGCAGCGCGAACAGAGATAATTCACCCCTCCACTTT.